This TCR beta chain was sequenced for a study of cytomegalovirus exposure and HLA in healthy donors. Overall study context: A previous analysis identified approximately 120 million unique TCR beta sequences derived from around 200 million T cells.

This clone was recorded only once. The antigen is unknown. The sample contains more than one DNA sequence encoding this CDR3. General study results and limits: Cytomegalovirus status was reportedly diagnosed by the classifier with high specificity and sensitivity. Many donors shared some public TCRs, even though most TCR sequences were rare. Further analysis, carried out later, found HLA-associated TCR beta chains more clonally expanded than equally common other chains.

The PCR contained 60 Vbeta and 13 Jbeta primers. The table came from immunoSEQ multiplex PCR; TCRdb's copy has only in-frame clones and leaves some out. Among approximately 110,000 clones, approximately 86% were seen once, and the ten largest hold approximately 6.1%. CDR1 and CDR2 from the germline V gene are SEHNR and FQNEAQ (reference sequence). V was clipped by 1 base and J by 7 bases; unmatched bases: 0. CDR3 size: 12 residues. This receptor was taken from a man aged 18 to 35 in good health and CMV-seronegative. Material: PBMCs. This chain links TRBV7-9 with TRBJ1-2; 7 nucleotides line up with TRBD1. The CDR3: CASSLEGAGYTF. In DNA form, the CDR3 reads TGTGCCAGCAGCTTAGAGGGGGCTGGCTACACCTTC.